This T cell receptor (beta chain) was sequenced in a study of shared clonotypes between healthy human individuals. Looking at the study overall: Each donor had three CD4 naive, three CD4 memory, two CD8 naive and one CD8 memory plate.

DNA at around 210 ng, 30,000 or so T cell genomes, went into sorted-subset replicate PCRs. This table comes from immunoSEQ multiplex PCR, and its TCRdb copy is limited to in-frame clones, with some not included. The repertoire holds 2,500,000 or so clones, with around 90% as singletons. V lost 0 bases to trimming and J lost 0 bases, with 14 bases between them. The CDR3 totals 17 residues. CDR1 and CDR2 (germline): GTSNPN, SVGIG (reference sequence). Of note for this clone: Its antigen remains unidentified.

Overall study findings and caveats: Roughly 4.7% was the fraction of naive CD4 clonotypes found shared across a few donors.

This TCR was recovered from a man between 18 and 29 years old in good health. The sample consisted of naive CD4+ T cells sorted from blood. Subset specified: CD45RA+ positively selected. This chain joins TRBV30 and TRBJ2-2, with a possible D match to TRBD1 (5 bases). CDR3: CAWSVRKGPANTGELFF. In nucleotides, the CDR3 is TGTGCCTGGAGTGTTAGGAAGGGGCCAGCGAACACCGGGGAGCTGTTTTTT.